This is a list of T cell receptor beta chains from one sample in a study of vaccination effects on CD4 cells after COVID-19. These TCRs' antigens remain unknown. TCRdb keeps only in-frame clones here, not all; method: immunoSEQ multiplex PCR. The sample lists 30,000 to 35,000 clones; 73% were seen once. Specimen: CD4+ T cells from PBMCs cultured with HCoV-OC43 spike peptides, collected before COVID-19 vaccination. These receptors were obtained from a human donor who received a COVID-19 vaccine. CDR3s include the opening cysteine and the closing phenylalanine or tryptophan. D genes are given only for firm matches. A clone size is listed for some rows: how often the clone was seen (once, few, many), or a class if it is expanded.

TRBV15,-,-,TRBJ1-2,TGTGCCACCAGCAGAGAGGGACTTACATTCGATGGCTACACCTTC,CATSREGLTFDGYTF
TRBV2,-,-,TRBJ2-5,TGTGCCAGCAGACGAGGAGGGGCAGAGGAGACCCAGTACTTC,CASRRGGAEETQYF
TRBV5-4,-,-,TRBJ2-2,TGTGCCAGCAGCCGTACTTCGGGTAGCGGGGAGCTGTTTTTT,CASSRTSGSGELFF
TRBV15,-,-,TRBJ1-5,TGTGCCACCAGCAGATTGGGGGGGGCAGGTCAGCCCCAGCATTTT,CATSRLGGAGQPQHF
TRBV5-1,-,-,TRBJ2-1,TGCGCCAGCAGCCCCCAGTTGGCAGGGAAGCACAATGAGCAGTTCTTC,CASSPQLAGKHNEQFF
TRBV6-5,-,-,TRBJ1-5,TGTGCCAGCAGCGCCCGGGATAGCAATCAGCCCCAGCATTTT,CASSARDSNQPQHF
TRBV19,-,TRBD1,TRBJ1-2,TGTGCCAGTAGTGCCAGGACAGGGTTGAGTGGCTACACCTTC,CASSARTGLSGYTF
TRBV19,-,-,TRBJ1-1,TGTGCCAGTAGTGGGCAGAGCTTACTGGGCACTGAAGCTTTCTTT,CASSGQSLLGTEAFF
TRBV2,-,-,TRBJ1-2,TGTGCCAGCAGCCCGACGGCGTATGGCTACACCTTC,CASSPTAYGYTF
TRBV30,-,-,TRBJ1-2,TGTGCCTTAGACGGCTACACCTTC,CALDGYTF
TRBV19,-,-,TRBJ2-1,TGTGCCAGTAGTATGAGTGAGGGTTTTCGGGAGCAGTTCTTC,CASSMSEGFREQFF
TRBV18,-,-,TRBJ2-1,TGTGCCAGCTCACCTCGGGACCTAGACCAGTTCTTC,CASSPRDLDQFF
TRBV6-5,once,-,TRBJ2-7,TGTGCCAGCACCGATCGGCGCGAGCAGTACTTC,CASTDRREQYF
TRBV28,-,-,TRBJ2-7,TGTGCCAGCAGTTTAAAATGGGGCGAGCAGTACTTC,CASSLKWGEQYF
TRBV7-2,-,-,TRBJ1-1,TGTGCCAGCAGCTCAGGGGTATCCACTGAAGCTTTCTTT,CASSSGVSTEAFF
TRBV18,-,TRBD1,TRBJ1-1,TGTGCCAGCTCACCGGGACAGGAGAACACTGAAGCTTTCTTT,CASSPGQENTEAFF
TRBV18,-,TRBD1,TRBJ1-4,TGTGCCAGCTCACCCGCCCGACAGGGGGCGGAAGAAAAACTGTTTTTT,CASSPARQGAEEKLFF
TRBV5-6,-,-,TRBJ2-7,TGTGCCAGCAGCTTACGACAGGGAGGGAGGAACGAGCAGTACTTC,CASSLRQGGRNEQYF
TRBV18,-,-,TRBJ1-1,TGTGCCAGCTCATATCGGGTGGGCACTGAAGCTTTCTTT,CASSYRVGTEAFF
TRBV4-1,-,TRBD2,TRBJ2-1,TGCGCCAGCAGCCAACCTCTAGCGGGGGCCTACAATGAGCAGTTCTTC,CASSQPLAGAYNEQFF
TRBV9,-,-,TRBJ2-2,TGTGCCAGCAGCAACCGAGGGACCGGGGAGCTGTTTTTT,CASSNRGTGELFF
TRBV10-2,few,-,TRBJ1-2,TGCGCCAGCAGCCCGGGAACTAACTATGGCTACACCTTC,CASSPGTNYGYTF
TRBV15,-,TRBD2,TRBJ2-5,TGTGCCACCAGCAGAGGGGGACTAGCTGAAGAGACCCAGTACTTC,CATSRGGLAEETQYF
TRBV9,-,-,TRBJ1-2,TGTGCCAGCAGCACAGGGTTTAGGGATGGCTACACCTTC,CASSTGFRDGYTF
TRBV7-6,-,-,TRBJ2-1,TGTGCCAGCGGCCTGTTAGCGCGGGACCTTTACAATGAGCAGTTCTTC,CASGLLARDLYNEQFF
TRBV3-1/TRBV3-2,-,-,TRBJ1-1,TGTGCCAGCAGCCAAGTTGGGCAGGGCACTGAAGCTTTCTTT,CASSQVGQGTEAFF
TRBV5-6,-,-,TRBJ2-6,TGTGCCAGCAGCTTGAGGCTGCTCTCTGGGGCCAACGTCCTGACTTTC,CASSLRLLSGANVLTF
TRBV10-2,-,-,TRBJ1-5,TGCGCCAGCAGCGTTGAGTTGAATCAGCCCCAGCATTTT,CASSVELNQPQHF
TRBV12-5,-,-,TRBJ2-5,TGTGCTAGTGGTTTTGGGGAGACCCAGTACTTC,CASGFGETQYF
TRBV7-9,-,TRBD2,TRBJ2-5,TGTGCCAGCAGCCGCCTAGCGGGAGAAGAGACCCAGTACTTC,CASSRLAGEETQYF
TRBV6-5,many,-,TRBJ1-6,TGTGCCAGCAGTTTAGGGACCGCTAATAATTCACCCCTCCACTTT,CASSLGTANNSPLHF
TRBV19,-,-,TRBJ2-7,TGTGCCAGTAGTACCGAAACAGGGACCCACGAGCAGTACTTC,CASSTETGTHEQYF
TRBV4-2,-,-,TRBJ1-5,TGTGCCAGCAGCCAAGCGCGGGGGATGCGAGTGCGGGATCAGCCCCAGCATTTT,CASSQARGMRVRDQPQHF
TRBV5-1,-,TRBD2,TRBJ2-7,TGCGCCAGCAGCCTTACTAGCGGGTACCAGTTAATCTCCTACGAGCAGTACTTC,CASSLTSGYQLISYEQYF
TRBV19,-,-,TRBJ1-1,TGTGCCAGTAGTACCAGGTTCAACACTGAAGCTTTCTTT,CASSTRFNTEAFF
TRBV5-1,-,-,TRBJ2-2,TGCGCCAGCAGCTTGGGGCAGGTGACCACCGGGGAGCTGTTTTTT,CASSLGQVTTGELFF
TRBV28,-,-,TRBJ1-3,TGTGCCAGCAGTTGGTACAGCTCTGGAAACACCATATATTTT,CASSWYSSGNTIYF
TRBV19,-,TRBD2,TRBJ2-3,TGTGCCAGTAGTATAGATCGGAATAGCGGGTCCAAAAGGGGCACAGATACGCAGTATTTT,CASSIDRNSGSKRGTDTQYF
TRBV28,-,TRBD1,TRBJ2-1,TGTGCCAGCAGTTTAAACGAGGGGGCGGAGTTCTTC,CASSLNEGAEFF
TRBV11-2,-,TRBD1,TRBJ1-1,TGTGCCAGCAGCTTCGGACAGGGGGCAGCTGAAGCTTTCTTT,CASSFGQGAAEAFF
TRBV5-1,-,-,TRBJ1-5,TGCGCCAGCAGCCTCCAGGGGAACAGCAATCAGCCCCAGCATTTT,CASSLQGNSNQPQHF
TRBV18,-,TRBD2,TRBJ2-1,TGTGCCAGCTCACCGTCTGCGGGAGTGGGTGAGCAGTTCTTC,CASSPSAGVGEQFF
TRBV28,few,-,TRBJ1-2,TGTGCCAGCCTCAAGGGTAGGGCTCTCTATGGCTACACCTTC,CASLKGRALYGYTF
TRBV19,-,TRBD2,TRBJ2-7,TGTGCCAGTAGTACACTAGCGTCGAGCTCCTACGAGCAGTACTTC,CASSTLASSSYEQYF
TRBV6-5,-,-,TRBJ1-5,TGTGCCAGCAGTTACTCGCCCAATCAGCCCCAGCATTTT,CASSYSPNQPQHF
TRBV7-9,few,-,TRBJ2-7,TGTGCCAGCAGCTCACAGGGTCGAGACGAGCAGTACTTC,CASSSQGRDEQYF
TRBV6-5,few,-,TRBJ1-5,TGTGCCAGCAGTTACAGGAGCAATCAGCCCCAGCATTTT,CASSYRSNQPQHF
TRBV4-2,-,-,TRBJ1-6,TGTGCCAGCAGCCAAGGTGGCCGGACCCACCATCCGGCCCTCCACTTT,CASSQGGRTHHPALHF
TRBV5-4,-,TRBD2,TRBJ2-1,TGTGCCAGCAGCTTGGGGGGCGGGGGGTCCTACAATGAGCAGTTCTTC,CASSLGGGGSYNEQFF
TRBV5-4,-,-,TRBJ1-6,TGTGCCAGCAGCTTGGTGGTGGATTCACCCCTCCACTTT,CASSLVVDSPLHF